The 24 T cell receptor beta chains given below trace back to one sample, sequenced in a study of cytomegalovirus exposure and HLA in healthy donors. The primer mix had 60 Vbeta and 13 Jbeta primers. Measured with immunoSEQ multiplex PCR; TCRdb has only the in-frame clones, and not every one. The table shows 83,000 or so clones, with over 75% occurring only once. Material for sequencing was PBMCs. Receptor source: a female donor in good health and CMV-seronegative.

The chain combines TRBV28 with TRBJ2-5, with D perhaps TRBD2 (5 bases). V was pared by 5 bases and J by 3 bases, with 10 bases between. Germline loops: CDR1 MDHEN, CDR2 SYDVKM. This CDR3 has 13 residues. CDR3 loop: CASSTPGKETQYF. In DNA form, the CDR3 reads TGTGCCAGCAGTACGCCGGGAAAAGAGACCCAGTACTTC. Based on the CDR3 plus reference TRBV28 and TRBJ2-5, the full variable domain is DVKVTQSSRYLVKRTGEKVFLECVQDMDHENMFWYRQDPGLGLRLIYFSYDVKMKEKGDIPEGYSVSREKKERFSLILESASTNQTSMYLCASSTPGKETQYFGPGTRLLVL.

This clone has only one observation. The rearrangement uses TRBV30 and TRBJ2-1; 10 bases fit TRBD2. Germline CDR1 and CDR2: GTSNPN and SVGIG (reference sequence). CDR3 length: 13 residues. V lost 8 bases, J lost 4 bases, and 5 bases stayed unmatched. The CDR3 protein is CARGTSAYNEQFF. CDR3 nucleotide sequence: TGTGCCCGCGGGACTAGCGCTTACAATGAGCAGTTCTTC.

Here the CDR3 DNA reads TGTGCCTGGAGTGATGGGGCGTCCTACGAGCAGTACTTC. Its protein product is CAWSDGASYEQYF. The chain has TRBV30 and TRBJ2-7, with D possibly being TRBD1 (5 bases). The CDR3 consists of 13 residues. Trimming pared 1 base from V and 1 base from J, leaving 8 bases between. The germline gives CDR1 GTSNPN, CDR2 SVGIG (reference sequence).

CDR3 loop: CASSDTGNFFETQYF. The CDR3 nucleotides read TGTGCCAGCAGTGACACAGGGAATTTCTTTGAGACCCAGTACTTC. The rearrangement uses TRBV6-1 and TRBJ2-5, with D tentatively TRBD1 (6 bases). CDR1 is MNHNS and CDR2 is SASEGT in the germline V gene. V lost 3 bases and J lost 5, with 16 bases in between. The CDR3 runs 15 residues.

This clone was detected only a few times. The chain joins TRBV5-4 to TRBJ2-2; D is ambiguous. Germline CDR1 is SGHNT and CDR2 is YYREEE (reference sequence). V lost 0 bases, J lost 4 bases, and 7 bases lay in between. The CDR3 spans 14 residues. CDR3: CASSLGAATGELFF. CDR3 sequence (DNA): TGTGCCAGCAGCTTGGGGGCCGCCACCGGGGAGCTGTTTTTT.

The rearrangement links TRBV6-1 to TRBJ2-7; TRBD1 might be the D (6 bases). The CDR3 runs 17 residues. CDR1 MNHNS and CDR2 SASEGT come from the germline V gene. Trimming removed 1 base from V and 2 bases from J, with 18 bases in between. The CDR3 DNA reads TGTGCCAGCAGTGAAGGCCCAAGGGGGACCTTTCCCTACGAGCAGTACTTC. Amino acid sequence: CASSEGPRGTFPYEQYF.

The CDR3 DNA is TGTGCCAGCTCACCGGCGGGGGACAGGGGGCTCTATGAGCAGTTCTTC. This encodes CASSPAGDRGLYEQFF. This chain uses TRBV18 with TRBJ2-1, with 12 bases aligning to TRBD1. The CDR3 spans 16 residues. V was pared by 3 bases and J by 8 bases, with 8 bases of the junction left unmatched. Germline V gene data show CDR1 as KGHSH and CDR2 as LQKENI.

The CDR3 nucleotides read TGTGCCAGCAGTTTAATCCAGGGTACCAACGAGCAGTACTTC. Protein product: CASSLIQGTNEQYF. The chain employs TRBV28 and TRBJ2-7, with D tentatively TRBD1 (5 bases). With 2 bases removed from V and 5 bases from J, the gap between germline ends came to 13 bases. The CDR3 sequence is 14 residues long. Germline values: CDR1 MDHEN, CDR2 SYDVKM.

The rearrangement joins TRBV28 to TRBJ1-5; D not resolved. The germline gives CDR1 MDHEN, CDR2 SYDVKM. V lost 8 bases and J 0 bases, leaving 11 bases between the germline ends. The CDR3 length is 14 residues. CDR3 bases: TGTGCCAGCGCGGGTGGTCTTAGCAATCAGCCCCAGCATTTT. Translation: CASAGGLSNQPQHF.

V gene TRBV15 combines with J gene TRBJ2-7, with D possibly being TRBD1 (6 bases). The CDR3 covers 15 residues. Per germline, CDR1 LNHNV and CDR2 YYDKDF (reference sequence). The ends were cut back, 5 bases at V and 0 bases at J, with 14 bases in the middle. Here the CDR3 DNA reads TGTGCCACCAGCCTCGACCGAGGGGGCTCCTACGAGCAGTACTTC. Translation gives CATSLDRGGSYEQYF. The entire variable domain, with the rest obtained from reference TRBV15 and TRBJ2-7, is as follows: DAMVIQNPRYQVTQFGKPVTLSCSQTLNHNVMYWYQQKSSQAPKLLFHYYDKDFNNEADTPDNFQSRRPNTSFCFLDIRSPGLGDTAMYLCATSLDRGGSYEQYFGPGTRLTVT.

CDR3 sequence (DNA): TGCAGTGCTAGTGAGTACGAGCAGTACTTC. Translated, it gives CSASEYEQYF. V and J are TRBV20-1 and TRBJ2-7, with D unresolved. From germline, CDR1 is DFQATT and CDR2 SNEGSKA (reference sequence). The CDR3 runs 10 residues. Trimming took 3 bases from V and 4 from J, leaving 4 bases between them.

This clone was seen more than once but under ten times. The CDR3: CASSWNRGESMFF. The CDR3 coding sequence is TGTGCCAGCAGTTGGAACAGGGGAGAATCAATGTTCTTC. The chain couples TRBV27 to TRBJ2-1; 7 bases are shared with TRBD1. CDR1 MNHEY and CDR2 SMNVEV come from the germline V gene (reference sequence). The CDR3 is 13 amino acids. With 4 bases clipped from V and 15 bases from J, the junction kept 12 bases outside the gene matches.

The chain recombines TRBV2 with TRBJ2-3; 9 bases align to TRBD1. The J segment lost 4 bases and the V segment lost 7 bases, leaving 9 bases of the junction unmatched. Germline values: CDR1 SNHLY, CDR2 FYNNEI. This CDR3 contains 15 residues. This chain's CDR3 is CASTPGQGIPDTQYF. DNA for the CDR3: TGTGCCAGCACACCGGGACAGGGAATCCCAGATACGCAGTATTTT.

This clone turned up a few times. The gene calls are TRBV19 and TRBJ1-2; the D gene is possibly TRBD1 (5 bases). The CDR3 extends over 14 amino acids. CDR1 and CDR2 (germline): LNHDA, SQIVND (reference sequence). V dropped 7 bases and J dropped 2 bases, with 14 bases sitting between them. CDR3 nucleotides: TGTGCCAGTACAAGTCGACAGTACAACTATGGCTACACCTTC. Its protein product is CASTSRQYNYGYTF.

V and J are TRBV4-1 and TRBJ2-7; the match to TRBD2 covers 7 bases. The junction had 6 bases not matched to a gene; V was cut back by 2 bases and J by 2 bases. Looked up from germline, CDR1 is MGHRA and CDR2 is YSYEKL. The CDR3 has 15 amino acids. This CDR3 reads CASSQLAGVAYEQYF. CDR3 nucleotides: TGCGCCAGCAGCCAACTGGCGGGAGTGGCCTACGAGCAGTACTTC.

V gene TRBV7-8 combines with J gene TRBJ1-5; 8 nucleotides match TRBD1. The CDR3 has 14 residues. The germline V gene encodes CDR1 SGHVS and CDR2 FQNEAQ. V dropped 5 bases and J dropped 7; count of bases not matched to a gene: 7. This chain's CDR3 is CASSPQGERQPQHF. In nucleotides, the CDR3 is TGTGCCAGCAGCCCACAGGGGGAGAGGCAGCCCCAGCATTTT.

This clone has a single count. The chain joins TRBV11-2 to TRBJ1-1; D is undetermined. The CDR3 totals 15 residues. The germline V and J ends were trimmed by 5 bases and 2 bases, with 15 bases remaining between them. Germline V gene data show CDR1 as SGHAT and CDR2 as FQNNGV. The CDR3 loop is CASSDTLLINTEAFF. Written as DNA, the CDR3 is TGTGCCAGCAGCGACACTCTGCTCATCAACACTGAAGCTTTCTTT. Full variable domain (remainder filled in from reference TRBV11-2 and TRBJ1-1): EAGVAQSPRYKIIEKRQSVAFWCNPISGHATLYWYQQILGQGPKLLIQFQNNGVVDDSQLPKDRFSAERLKGVDSTLKIQPAKLEDSAVYLCASSDTLLINTEAFFGQGTRLTVV.

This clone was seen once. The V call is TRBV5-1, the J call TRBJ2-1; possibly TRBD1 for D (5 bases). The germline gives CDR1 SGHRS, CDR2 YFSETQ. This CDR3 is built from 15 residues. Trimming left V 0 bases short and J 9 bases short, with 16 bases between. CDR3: CASSLDRHRQSEQFF. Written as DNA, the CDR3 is TGCGCCAGCAGCTTGGATAGACATAGACAGAGTGAGCAGTTCTTC.

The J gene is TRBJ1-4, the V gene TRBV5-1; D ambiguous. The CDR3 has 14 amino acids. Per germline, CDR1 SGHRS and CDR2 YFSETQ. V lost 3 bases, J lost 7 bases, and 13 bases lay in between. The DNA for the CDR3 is TGCGCCAGCAGCTCCAGTCCCACGGGTGAAAAACTGTTTTTT. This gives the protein CASSSSPTGEKLFF.

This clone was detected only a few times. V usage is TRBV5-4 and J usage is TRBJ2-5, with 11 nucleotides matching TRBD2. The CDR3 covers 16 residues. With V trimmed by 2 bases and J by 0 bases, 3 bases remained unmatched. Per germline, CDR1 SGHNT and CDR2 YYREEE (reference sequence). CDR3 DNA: TGTGCCAGCAGCTTACTAGCGGGGGACGACCAAGAGACCCAGTACTTC. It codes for CASSLLAGDDQETQYF.

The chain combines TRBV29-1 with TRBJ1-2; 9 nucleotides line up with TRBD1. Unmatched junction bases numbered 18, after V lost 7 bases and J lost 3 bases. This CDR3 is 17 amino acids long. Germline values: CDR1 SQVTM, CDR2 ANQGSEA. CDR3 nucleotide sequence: TGCAGCGCTTCGGCCATAAACCGGGGACAGGGAGACTATGGCTACACCTTC. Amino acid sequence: CSASAINRGQGDYGYTF. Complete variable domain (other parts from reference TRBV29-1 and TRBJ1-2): SAVISQKPSRDICQRGTSLTIQCQVDSQVTMMFWYRQQPGQSLTLIATANQGSEATYESGFVIDKFPISRPNLTFSTLTVSNMSPEDSSIYLCSASAINRGQGDYGYTFGSGTRLTVV.

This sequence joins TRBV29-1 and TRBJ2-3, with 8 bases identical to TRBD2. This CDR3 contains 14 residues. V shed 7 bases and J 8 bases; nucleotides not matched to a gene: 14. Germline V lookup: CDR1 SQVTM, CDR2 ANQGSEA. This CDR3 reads CSAQSRGVIGTQYF. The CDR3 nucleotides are TGCAGCGCCCAATCGCGGGGGGTGATTGGTACGCAGTATTTT.

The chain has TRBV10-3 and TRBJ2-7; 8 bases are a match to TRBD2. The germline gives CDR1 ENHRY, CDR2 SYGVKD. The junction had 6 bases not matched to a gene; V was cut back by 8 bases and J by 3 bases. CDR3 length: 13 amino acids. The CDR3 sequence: CAIGSSGFYEQYF. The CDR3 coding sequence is TGTGCCATCGGATCTAGCGGGTTCTACGAGCAGTACTTC.

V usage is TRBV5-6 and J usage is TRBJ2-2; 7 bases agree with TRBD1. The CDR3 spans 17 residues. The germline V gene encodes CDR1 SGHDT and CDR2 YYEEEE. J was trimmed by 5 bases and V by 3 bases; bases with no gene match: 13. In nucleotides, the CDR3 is TGTGCCAGCAGCTCTACCGGGACAGCGTCAGTAACCGGGGAGCTGTTTTTT. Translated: CASSSTGTASVTGELFF.